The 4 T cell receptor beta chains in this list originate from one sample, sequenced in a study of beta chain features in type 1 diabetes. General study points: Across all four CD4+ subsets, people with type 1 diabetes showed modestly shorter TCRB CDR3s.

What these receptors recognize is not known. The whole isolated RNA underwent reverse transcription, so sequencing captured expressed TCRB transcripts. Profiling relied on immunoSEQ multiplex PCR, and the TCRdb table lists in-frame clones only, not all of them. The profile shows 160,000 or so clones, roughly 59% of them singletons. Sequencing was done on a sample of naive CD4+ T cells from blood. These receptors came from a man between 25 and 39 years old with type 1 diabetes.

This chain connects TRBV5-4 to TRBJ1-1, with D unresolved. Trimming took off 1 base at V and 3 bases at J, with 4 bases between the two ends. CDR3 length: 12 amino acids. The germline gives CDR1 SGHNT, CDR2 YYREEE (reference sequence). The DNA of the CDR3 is TGTGCCAGCAGCTTGTTTCACACTGAAGCTTTCTTT. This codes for CASSLFHTEAFF.

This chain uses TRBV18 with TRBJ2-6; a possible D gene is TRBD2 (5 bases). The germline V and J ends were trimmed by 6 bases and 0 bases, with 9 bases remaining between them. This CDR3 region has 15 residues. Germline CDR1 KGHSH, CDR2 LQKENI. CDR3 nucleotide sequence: TGTGCCAGCTCGGAGGAACGCTCTGGGGCCAACGTCCTGACTTTC. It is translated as CASSEERSGANVLTF.

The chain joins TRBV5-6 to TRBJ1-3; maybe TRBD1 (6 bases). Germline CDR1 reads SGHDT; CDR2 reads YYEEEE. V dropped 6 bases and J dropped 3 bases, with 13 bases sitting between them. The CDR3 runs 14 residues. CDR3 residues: CASILTGGGNTIYF. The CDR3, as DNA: TGTGCCAGCATCCTGACAGGAGGTGGAAACACCATATATTTT. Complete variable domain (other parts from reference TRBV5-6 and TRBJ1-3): DAGVTQSPTHLIKTRGQQVTLRCSPKSGHDTVSWYQQALGQGPQFIFQYYEEEERQRGNFPDRFSGHQFPNYSSELNVNALLLGDSALYLCASILTGGGNTIYFGEGSWLTVV.

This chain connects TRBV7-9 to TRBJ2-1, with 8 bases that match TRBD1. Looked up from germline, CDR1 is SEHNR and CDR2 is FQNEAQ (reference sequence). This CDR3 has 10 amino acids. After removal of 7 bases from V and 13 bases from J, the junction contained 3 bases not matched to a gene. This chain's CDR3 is CASTGQGQFF. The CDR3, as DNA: TGTGCCAGCACTGGACAGGGTCAGTTCTTC.